This T cell receptor (beta chain) was identified during a study of blood T cell repertoires in COVID-19. In the study overall: Material from acute and convalescent COVID-19 was sourced from the United States, Italy and Spain.

V lost 6 bases and J lost 0, with 9 bases in between. Germline loops: CDR1 LNHDA, CDR2 SQIVND (reference sequence). The CDR3 extends over 14 amino acids. In the original workflow: Amplifying reference gene primers gave estimates of nucleated cell counts. Profiled with immunoSEQ multiplex PCR; TCRdb holds only in-frame clones, not every one. V and J calls and clone size are copied from that table; D and trimming were computed from the DNA. The sample includes around 280,000 clones, roughly nine tenths of them seen just once. This sequence originates from a woman between 40 and 50 years old who had recovered from COVID-19. The chain couples TRBV19 to TRBJ1-5; D call uncertain. Sequencing input: PBMCs or T cells enriched from blood (not recorded which). The CDR3 region has the DNA TGTGCCAGTAGGAGGGAATCTAGCAATCAGCCCCAGCATTTT. Translating it yields CASRRESSNQPQHF.